This T cell receptor (beta chain) is drawn from a study of blood T cell repertoires in COVID-19. CDR1 and CDR2 from the germline V gene are SGHDT and YYEEEE. The CDR3 is made up of 14 amino acids. V dropped 5 bases and J dropped 1 base, with 12 bases sitting between them. Produced via immunoSEQ multiplex PCR; TCRdb's table is partial and in-frame only. In the table there are 250,000 to 300,000 clones, 88% of which are singletons. The receptor was derived from a woman in her 30s who had recovered from COVID-19. Input material: PBMCs or T cells enriched from blood (not recorded which). The chain joins TRBV5-6 to TRBJ2-5, with a possible D match to TRBD2 (6 bases). CDR3 DNA: TGTGCCAGCAGGGGGACTGGACGCCAAGAGACCCAGTACTTC. It translates to CASRGTGRQETQYF. The full variable domain, in which reference TRBV5-6 and TRBJ2-5 provide the parts outside the CDR3, is DAGVTQSPTHLIKTRGQQVTLRCSPKSGHDTVSWYQQALGQGPQFIFQYYEEEERQRGNFPDRFSGHQFPNYSSELNVNALLLGDSALYLCASRGTGRQETQYFGPGTRLLVL.